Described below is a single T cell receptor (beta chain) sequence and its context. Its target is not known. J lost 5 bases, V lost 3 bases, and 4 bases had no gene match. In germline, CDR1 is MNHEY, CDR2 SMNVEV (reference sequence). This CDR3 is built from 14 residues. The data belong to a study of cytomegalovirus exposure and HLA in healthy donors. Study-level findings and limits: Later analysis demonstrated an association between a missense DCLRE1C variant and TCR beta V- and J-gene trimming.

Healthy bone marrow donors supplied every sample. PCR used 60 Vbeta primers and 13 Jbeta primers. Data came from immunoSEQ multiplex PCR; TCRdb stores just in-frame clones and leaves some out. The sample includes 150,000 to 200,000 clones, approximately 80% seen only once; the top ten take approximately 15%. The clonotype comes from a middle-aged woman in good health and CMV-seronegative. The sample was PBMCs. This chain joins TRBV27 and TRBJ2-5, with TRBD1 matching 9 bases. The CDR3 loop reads CASSFNRGRETQYF. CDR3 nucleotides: TGTGCCAGCAGTTTTAACAGGGGGCGGGAGACCCAGTACTTC.